These 25 T cell receptor beta chains came from one sample sequenced in a study of CD8 T cells in ankylosing spondylitis. The antigens these receptors bind are not known. Points from the study as a whole: Typical of ankylosing spondylitis blood, it appeared, was a TCR beta motif of seven to nine highly homologous variants.

MiXCR, run by TCRdb on the 5' RACE reads, gives a single entry per CDR3 protein. Here the sample spans 700,000 to 1,000,000 distinct CDR3 sequences, about 11% being singletons. The source material was blood, either unsorted or a sorted T cell fraction (not recorded which). The receptors were gathered from a male donor with ankylosing spondylitis.

This clonotype was counted between two and nine times. The V gene is TRBV7-6, the J gene TRBJ1-4; 8 bases line up with TRBD1. This CDR3 has 17 residues. Per the germline V gene, CDR1 is SGHVS and CDR2 is FNYEAQ. V lost 5 bases, J lost 7 bases, and 15 bases stayed unmatched. CDR3 loop: CASSPNQHGQGGEKLFF. CDR3 DNA sequence: TGTGCCAGCAGCCCAAACCAACACGGACAGGGAGGTGAAAAACTGTTTTTT.

This clonotype was found a few times. The CDR3 DNA is TGTGCCACCAGTGCCCCGAGCGGGAGGGTCTACGAGCAGTACTTC. Protein sequence: CATSAPSGRVYEQYF. The chain recombines TRBV24-1 with TRBJ2-7; 10 positions agree with TRBD2. The V gene's germline CDR1 is KGHDR and CDR2 SFDVKD. Unmatched junction bases numbered 6, after V lost 5 bases and J lost 3 bases. CDR3 size: 15 residues.

The rearrangement uses TRBV15 and TRBJ2-1, with D unclear. Trimming removed 1 base from V and 6 bases from J, with 7 bases in between. This CDR3 has 13 amino acids. Germline V CDR1 and CDR2: LNHNV, YYDKDF (reference sequence). The CDR3 coding sequence is TGTGCCACCAGCAGAGCTCTTCCCAATGAGCAGTTCTTC. Protein product: CATSRALPNEQFF.

This clonotype was picked up many times. The V and J genes are TRBV7-2 and TRBJ2-1; TRBD2 aligns across 9 bases. Looked up from germline, CDR1 is SGHTA and CDR2 is FQGNSA. The CDR3 is made up of 16 amino acids. The ends lost 4 bases at V and 2 bases at J; junction bases unmatched: 6. The CDR3 spells CASSSSGTRPYNEQFF. The CDR3 coding sequence is TGTGCCAGCAGCTCTAGCGGGACCCGACCCTACAATGAGCAGTTCTTC.

The chain combines TRBV20-1 with TRBJ2-7; D may be TRBD1 (6 bases). V was shortened by 6 bases and J by 6 bases, with 18 bases between the two germline ends. This CDR3 has 13 residues. From germline, CDR1 is DFQATT and CDR2 SNEGSKA (reference sequence). CDR3 loop: CSALGHVLGEQYF. The CDR3 nucleotides are TGCAGTGCCCTGGGACACGTCCTAGGCGAGCAGTACTTC.

The chain links TRBV10-1 to TRBJ2-7; D unclear. This CDR3 has 14 amino acids. V lost 8 bases and J 0 bases, leaving 14 bases between the germline ends. The germline V gene encodes CDR1 WNHNN and CDR2 SYGVQD (reference sequence). Here the CDR3 reads CASSTSRSSYEQYF. The DNA of the CDR3 is TGCGCCAGCTCGACATCTAGGAGCTCCTACGAGCAGTACTTC.

This clonotype was seen a few times. The CDR3 nucleotides read TGCAGTGCTAGCAAAACAAGAGTTTACAATGAGCAGTTCTTC. Translating it yields CSASKTRVYNEQFF. The gene calls are TRBV20-1 and TRBJ2-1; no definite D call. This CDR3 has 14 amino acids. Germline CDR1 is DFQATT and CDR2 is SNEGSKA (reference sequence). Trimming removed 3 bases from V and 4 bases from J, with 13 bases in between.

This clonotype was recorded a few times. This chain uses TRBV5-6 with TRBJ2-1, with TRBD2 identical over 11 bases. Germline V gene lookup returns CDR1 SGHDT and CDR2 YYEEEE. J gave up 9 bases and V 2 bases, and 4 bases lay outside the gene matches. The CDR3 loop spans 14 amino acids. The CDR3 DNA reads as TGTGCCAGCAGCTTACTAGCGGGGGTTCGTGAGCAGTTCTTC. The encoded protein is CASSLLAGVREQFF.

The J gene is TRBJ2-5, the V gene TRBV20-1; D possibly corresponds to TRBD1 (5 bases). The CDR3 consists of 14 residues. The germline CDR1 and CDR2 sequences are DFQATT and SNEGSKA (reference sequence). Trimming took 2 bases from V and 1 from J, leaving 11 bases between them. CDR3 in amino acids: CSARPPGLQETQYF. The CDR3 nucleotides are TGCAGTGCTAGACCCCCAGGGCTCCAAGAGACCCAGTACTTC.

This clonotype has more than one count but fewer than ten. V is TRBV6-4 and J is TRBJ1-3; D is unclear. V was cut by 3 bases and J by 0 bases, with 9 bases left in between. The CDR3 covers 15 residues. Germline V lookup: CDR1 MRHNA, CDR2 SNTAGT. The CDR3 DNA follows: TGTGCCAGCAGTGATCCCAGGAGCTCTGGAAACACCATATATTTT. Protein product: CASSDPRSSGNTIYF.

V gene TRBV12-3 or TRBV12-4 combines with J gene TRBJ2-7; TRBD2 might be the D (5 bases). The V end was cut by 2 bases, the J end by 7 bases, with 21 bases between. The CDR3 extends over 16 amino acids. The CDR3 region is CASSLMALMPGKEQYF. DNA of the CDR3: TGTGCCAGCAGTTTAATGGCCCTCATGCCGGGGAAGGAGCAGTACTTC.

This clonotype was observed a few times. This chain links TRBV20-1 with TRBJ2-7; 9 positions match TRBD1. CDR3 length: 14 amino acids. In germline, CDR1 is DFQATT, CDR2 SNEGSKA (reference sequence). V gave up 8 bases and J gave up 4 bases; unmatched junction bases: 12. CDR3 sequence (DNA): TGCAGTTCATCTCCGGGACAGGGCAAATACGAGCAGTACTTC. Protein product: CSSSPGQGKYEQYF.

The chain's CDR3 is CASSYSYVMNTEAFF. CDR3 DNA sequence: TGTGCCAGCAGTTACTCGTACGTCATGAACACTGAAGCTTTCTTT. The chain employs TRBV6-5 and TRBJ1-1; no reliable D call. There are 15 residues in the CDR3. Germline loops: CDR1 MNHEY, CDR2 SVGAGI. V lost 0 bases to trimming and J lost 0 bases, with 8 bases between them.

This clonotype appeared once. The junction shows a germline mismatch at one end, possibly a read error. The chain combines TRBV20-1 with TRBJ2-3, with TRBD2 matching 10 bases. Germline V gene data show CDR1 as DFQATT and CDR2 as SNEGSKA (reference sequence). This CDR3 is 17 amino acids long. The CDR3 DNA follows: TGCTGTGCTTTGGGACTAGCGCCGGCCTCTAGCACAGATACGCAGTATTTT. Its protein product is CCALGLAPASSTDTQYF.

This sequence joins TRBV10-2 and TRBJ2-7; 8 positions agree with TRBD2. V lost 5 bases, J lost 7 bases, and 16 bases stayed unmatched. This CDR3 is built from 16 residues. Germline lookup yields CDR1 WSHSY and CDR2 SAAADI. The DNA of the CDR3 is TGCGCCAGCAGTCCCTCTAGGGAGCGGGAGACGGGAGAGCAGTACTTC. Protein product: CASSPSRERETGEQYF.

There are a few counts of this clonotype. The J gene is TRBJ2-7, the V gene TRBV20-1, with a weak D call TRBD2 (7 bases). Per the germline V gene, CDR1 is DFQATT and CDR2 is SNEGSKA (reference sequence). Trimming took off 5 bases at V and 7 bases at J, with 18 bases between the two ends. The CDR3 has 13 amino acids. In DNA form, the CDR3 reads TGCAGTGCTTCCCCCCAAGCGGGACAAGAGCAGTACTTC. It codes for CSASPQAGQEQYF.

The V call is TRBV28, the J call TRBJ2-3; D is perhaps TRBD2 (6 bases). This CDR3 is 15 amino acids long. V was cut by 2 bases and J by 3 bases, with 12 bases left in between. Germline CDR1 reads MDHEN; CDR2 reads SYDVKM. This chain's CDR3 is CASSLSAGWTDTQYF. The CDR3, as DNA: TGTGCCAGCAGTTTAAGTGCGGGGTGGACAGATACGCAGTATTTT.

The V gene is TRBV5-1, the J gene TRBJ1-1, with a possible D match to TRBD1 (6 bases). Germline-derived CDR1 and CDR2 are SGHRS and YFSETQ. This CDR3 is built from 15 residues. V lost 3 bases to trimming and J lost 8 bases, with 20 bases between them. The CDR3 DNA follows: TGCGCCAGCAGCTACGTGGGATTGGGCGGACAGGAAGCTTTCTTT. Its protein product is CASSYVGLGGQEAFF.

This chain links TRBV5-1 with TRBJ2-1; perhaps TRBD2 as D (5 bases). The V end was cut by 4 bases, the J end by 3 bases, with 5 bases between. CDR1 and CDR2 from the germline V gene are SGHRS and YFSETQ. This CDR3 contains 12 residues. CDR3 bases: TGCGCCAGCAGCGCGGGCTACAATGAGCAGTTCTTC. This sequence encodes CASSAGYNEQFF.

This clonotype was counted many times. The rearrangement links TRBV5-1 to TRBJ2-1; tentatively, D is TRBD1 (6 bases). CDR1 is SGHRS and CDR2 is YFSETQ in the germline V gene. This CDR3 region has 16 residues. The ends were cut back, 0 bases at V and 0 bases at J, with 10 bases in the middle. The CDR3 reads CASSLVRDTSYNEQFF. The CDR3 DNA sequence: TGCGCCAGCAGCTTGGTCCGGGACACCTCCTACAATGAGCAGTTCTTC.

This clonotype has a count of ten or more. This sequence joins TRBV4-3 and TRBJ2-1; 14 bases match TRBD2. CDR3 length: 15 residues. Germline-derived CDR1 and CDR2 are LGHNA and YSLEER. The junction had 3 bases not matched to a gene; V was cut back by 4 bases and J by 7 bases. For the CDR3, the DNA is TGCGCCAGCAGCCGCAGACTAGCGGGAGGGAATGAGCAGTTCTTC. Translation gives CASSRRLAGGNEQFF.

A few counts support this clonotype. The chain recombines TRBV4-1 with TRBJ2-1; 7 bases align to TRBD1. This CDR3 contains 20 residues. Germline V gene lookup returns CDR1 MGHRA and CDR2 YSYEKL. Trimming removed 3 bases from V and 3 bases from J; junction bases left unmatched: 20. This CDR3 is CASSQDALSLRGGVYNEQFF. CDR3 DNA sequence: TGCGCCAGCAGCCAGGATGCCCTTTCTCTCCGAGGGGGCGTCTACAATGAGCAGTTCTTC.

A few counts support this clonotype. The CDR3 here is CSASYHDSTLLEQYF. The CDR3 bases are TGCAGTGCTAGCTACCATGACAGCACCTTACTCGAGCAGTACTTC. This chain uses TRBV20-1 with TRBJ2-7; perhaps TRBD1 as D (5 bases). This CDR3 spans 15 amino acids. The germline CDR1 and CDR2 sequences are DFQATT and SNEGSKA (reference sequence). V was cut by 3 bases and J by 6 bases, with 21 bases left in between.

This clonotype was detected a few times. The genes are TRBV10-3 and TRBJ2-2; D is unclear. The V gene lost 3 bases and the J gene lost 14 bases, with 19 bases spanning the gap. The CDR3 is made up of 14 amino acids. Germline lookup yields CDR1 ENHRY and CDR2 SYGVKD. In DNA, the CDR3 is TGTGCCATCAGTGATAAAGGTTCTAAGGACCCCCTGTTTTTT. Translating gives CAISDKGSKDPLFF.

Comment on this clonotype: One junction end does not reproduce the germline sequence, and a read error may be involved. This sequence joins TRBV4-3 and TRBJ2-5; 9 bases align to TRBD1. The CDR3 runs 15 residues. Germline lookup yields CDR1 LGHNA and CDR2 YSLEER. The CDR3 sequence: CASSRDRAWGETRYF. The CDR3, as DNA: TGCGCCAGCAGCCGGGACAGGGCCTGGGGGGAGACCCGGTACTTC.